The sequence of this T cell receptor (beta chain) was determined in a study of shared clonotypes between healthy human individuals. About this clone: What it binds is not known.

With 5 bases removed from V and 5 bases from J, the gap between germline ends came to 16 bases. This CDR3 is built from 14 residues. CDR1 MGHRA and CDR2 YSYEKL come from the germline V gene. Study-wide findings and caveats: A reduction in generation probabilities was seen for non-shared clonotypes relative to those shared by all four donors. Limitation of the genetic and exposure-history diversity represented came from the few donors. Measured sharing among donors was expected to vary with sequencing depth.

Assay used: immunoSEQ multiplex PCR; TCRdb lists only in-frame clones, some missing. There are some 2,500,000 clones in the sample; roughly 93% occur only once, and 0.36% lies in the top ten. The sample comprised naive CD4+ T cells from PBMCs. The subset denotes: CD45RA+ positively selected. This sequence joins TRBV4-1 and TRBJ2-7; a weak D match, TRBD2 (6 bases). The receptor comes from a man aged 18 to 30 in good health. Some clones in this sample may be carry-over from other donors' samples. CDR3 sequence reads: CASSYPGREDEQYF. CDR3 nucleotide sequence: TGCGCCAGCAGCTACCCTGGCAGGGAGGACGAGCAGTACTTC.